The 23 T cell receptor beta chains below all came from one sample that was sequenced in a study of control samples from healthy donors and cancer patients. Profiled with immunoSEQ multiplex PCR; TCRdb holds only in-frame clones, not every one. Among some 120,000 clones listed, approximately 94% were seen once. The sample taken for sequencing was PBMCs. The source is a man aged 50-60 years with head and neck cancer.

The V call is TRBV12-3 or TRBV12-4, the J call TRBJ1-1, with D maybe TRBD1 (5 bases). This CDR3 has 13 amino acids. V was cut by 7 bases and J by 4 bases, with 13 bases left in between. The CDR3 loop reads CASKVWGSTEAFF. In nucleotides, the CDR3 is TGTGCCAGCAAGGTGTGGGGCTCCACTGAAGCTTTCTTT.

The CDR3 protein is CASSGQGYEQYF. In DNA form, the CDR3 reads TGTGCCAGCAGTGGACAGGGCTACGAGCAGTACTTC. The chain employs TRBV2 and TRBJ2-7, with 7 bases that match TRBD1. Unmatched junction bases numbered 0, after V lost 4 bases and J lost 3 bases. The CDR3 runs to 12 residues. CDR1 and CDR2 (germline): SNHLY, FYNNEI.

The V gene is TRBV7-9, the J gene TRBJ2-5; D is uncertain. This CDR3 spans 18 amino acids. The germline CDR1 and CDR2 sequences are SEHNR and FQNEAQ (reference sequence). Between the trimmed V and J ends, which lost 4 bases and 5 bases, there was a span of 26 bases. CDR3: CASSSPLKRVREVETQYF. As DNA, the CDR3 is TGTGCCAGCAGCTCGCCGCTTAAAAGGGTTCGAGAGGTGGAGACCCAGTACTTC.

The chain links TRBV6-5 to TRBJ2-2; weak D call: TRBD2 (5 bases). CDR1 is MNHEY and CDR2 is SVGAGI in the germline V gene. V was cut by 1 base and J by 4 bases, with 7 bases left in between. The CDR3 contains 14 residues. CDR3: CASSYYAGTGELFF. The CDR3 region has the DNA TGTGCCAGCAGTTACTATGCGGGCACCGGGGAGCTGTTTTTT.

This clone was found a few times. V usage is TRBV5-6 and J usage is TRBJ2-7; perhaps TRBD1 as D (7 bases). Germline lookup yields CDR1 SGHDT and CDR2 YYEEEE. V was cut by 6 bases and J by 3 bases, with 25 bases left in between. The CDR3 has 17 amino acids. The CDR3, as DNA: TGTGCCAGCACGGGGGTTAAACGTCAAAGGGGGCTCTACGAGCAGTACTTC. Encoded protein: CASTGVKRQRGLYEQYF.

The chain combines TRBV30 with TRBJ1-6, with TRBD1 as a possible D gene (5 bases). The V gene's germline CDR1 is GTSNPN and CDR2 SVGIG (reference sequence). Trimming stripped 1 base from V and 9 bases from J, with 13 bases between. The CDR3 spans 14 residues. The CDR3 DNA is TGTGCCTGGAGTGCCGGACATCTGGGTTCACCCCTCCACTTT. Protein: CAWSAGHLGSPLHF.

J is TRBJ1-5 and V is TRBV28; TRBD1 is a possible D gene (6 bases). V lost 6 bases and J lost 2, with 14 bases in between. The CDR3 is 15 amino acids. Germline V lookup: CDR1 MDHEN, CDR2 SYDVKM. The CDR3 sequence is CASRGGSLGNQPQHF. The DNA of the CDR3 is TGTGCCAGCAGAGGGGGGTCTTTAGGCAATCAGCCCCAGCATTTT.

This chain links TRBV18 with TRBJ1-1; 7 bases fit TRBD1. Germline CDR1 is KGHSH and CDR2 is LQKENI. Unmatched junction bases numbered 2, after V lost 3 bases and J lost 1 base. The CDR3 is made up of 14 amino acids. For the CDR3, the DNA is TGTGCCAGCTCACCTCGGGACAGGAACACTGAAGCTTTCTTT. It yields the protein CASSPRDRNTEAFF.

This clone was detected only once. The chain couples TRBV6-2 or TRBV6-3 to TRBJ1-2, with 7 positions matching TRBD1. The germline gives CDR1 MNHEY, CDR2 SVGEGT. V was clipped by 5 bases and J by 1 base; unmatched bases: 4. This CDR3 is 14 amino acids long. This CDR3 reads CASSGRQGNYGYTF. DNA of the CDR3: TGTGCCAGCAGTGGAAGACAGGGTAACTATGGCTACACCTTC.

The CDR3, as DNA: TGTGCCAGCAGTGACCTCGGGGCAGGGGGCCGTGGGACCCAGTACTTC. Translation: CASSDLGAGGRGTQYF. The V gene is TRBV25-1, the J gene TRBJ2-5, with TRBD1 identical over 8 bases. Trimming removed 3 bases from V and 7 bases from J; junction bases left unmatched: 13. The CDR3 is 16 residues long. Germline lookup yields CDR1 MGHDK and CDR2 SYGVNS. The variable domain in full, with the rest retrieved from reference TRBV25-1 and TRBJ2-5, is EADIYQTPRYLVIGTGKKITLECSQTMGHDKMYWYQQDPGMELHLIHYSYGVNSTEKGDLSSESTVSRIRTEHFPLTLESARPSHTSQYLCASSDLGAGGRGTQYFGPGTRLLVL.

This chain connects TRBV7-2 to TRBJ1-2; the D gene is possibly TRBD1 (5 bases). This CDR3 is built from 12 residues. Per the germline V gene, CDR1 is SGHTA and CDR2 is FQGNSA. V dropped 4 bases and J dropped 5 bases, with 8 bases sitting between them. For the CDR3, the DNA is TGTGCCAGCAGCTCCGACAGATATGGCTACACCTTC. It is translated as CASSSDRYGYTF. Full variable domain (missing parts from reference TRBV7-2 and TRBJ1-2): GAGVSQSPSNKVTEKGKDVELRCDPISGHTALYWYRQSLGQGLEFLIYFQGNSAPDKSGLPSDRFSAERTGGSVSTLTIQRTQQEDSAVYLCASSSDRYGYTFGSGTRLTVV.

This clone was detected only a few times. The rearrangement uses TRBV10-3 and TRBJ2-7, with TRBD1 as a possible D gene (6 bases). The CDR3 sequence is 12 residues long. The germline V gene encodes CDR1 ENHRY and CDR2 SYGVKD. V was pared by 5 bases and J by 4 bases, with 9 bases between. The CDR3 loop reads CAISQGPYEQYF. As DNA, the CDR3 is TGTGCCATCAGTCAGGGGCCTTACGAGCAGTACTTC.

CDR3 residues: CASRSRTGMNQPQHF. The DNA for the CDR3 is TGTGCCAGCCGTTCCCGAACAGGGATGAATCAGCCCCAGCATTTT. V and J are TRBV7-3 and TRBJ1-5; a weak D match, TRBD1 (6 bases). Germline V lookup: CDR1 SGHTA, CDR2 FQGTGA. Trimming took 8 bases from V and 4 from J, leaving 18 bases between them. The CDR3 sequence is 15 residues long. Combining the CDR3 with reference TRBV7-3 and TRBJ1-5 gives the whole variable domain GAGVSQTPSNKVTEKGKYVELRCDPISGHTALYWYRQSLGQGPEFLIYFQGTGAADDSGLPNDRFFAVRPEGSVSTLKIQRTERGDSAVYLCASRSRTGMNQPQHFGDGTRLSIL.

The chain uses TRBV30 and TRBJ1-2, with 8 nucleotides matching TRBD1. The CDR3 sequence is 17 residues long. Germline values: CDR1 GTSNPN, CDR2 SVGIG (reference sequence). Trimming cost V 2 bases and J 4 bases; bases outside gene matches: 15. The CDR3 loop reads CAWSLGTGLLRGYGYTF. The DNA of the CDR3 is TGTGCCTGGAGTTTGGGGACAGGTCTACTTCGTGGCTATGGCTACACCTTC.

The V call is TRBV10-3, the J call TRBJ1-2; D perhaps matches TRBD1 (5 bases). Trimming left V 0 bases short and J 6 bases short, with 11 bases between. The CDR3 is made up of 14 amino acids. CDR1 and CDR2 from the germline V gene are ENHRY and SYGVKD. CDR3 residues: CAISESPGLDGYTF. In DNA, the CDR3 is TGTGCCATCAGTGAGTCACCGGGGCTGGATGGCTACACCTTC.

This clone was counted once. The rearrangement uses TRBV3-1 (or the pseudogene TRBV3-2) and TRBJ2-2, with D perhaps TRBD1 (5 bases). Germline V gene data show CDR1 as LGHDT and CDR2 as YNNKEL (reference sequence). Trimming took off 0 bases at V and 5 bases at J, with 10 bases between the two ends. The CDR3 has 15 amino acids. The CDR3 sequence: CASSQETGRTGELFF. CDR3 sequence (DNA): TGTGCCAGCAGCCAAGAAACAGGTCGAACCGGGGAGCTGTTTTTT.

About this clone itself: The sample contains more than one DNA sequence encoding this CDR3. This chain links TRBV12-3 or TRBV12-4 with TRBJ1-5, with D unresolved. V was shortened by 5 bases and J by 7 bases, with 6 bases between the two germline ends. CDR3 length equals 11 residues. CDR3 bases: TGTGCCAGCAGTCTCGGCCAGCCCCAGCATTTT. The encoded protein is CASSLGQPQHF.

As DNA, the CDR3 is TGTGCCAGCAGCTTAGTCGACACCCTCACAGATACGCAGTATTTT. This translates into CASSLVDTLTDTQYF. The chain couples TRBV7-2 to TRBJ2-3; no reliable D call. The CDR3 has 15 residues. V lost 1 base, J lost 2 bases, and 10 bases lay in between. The V gene's germline CDR1 is SGHTA and CDR2 FQGNSA.

This CDR3 is CASSERRQGGNSPLHF. The CDR3 DNA follows: TGTGCCAGCAGCGAACGGCGACAGGGGGGTAATTCACCCCTCCACTTT. The chain has TRBV2 and TRBJ1-6; 9 bases match TRBD1. The germline CDR1 and CDR2 sequences are SNHLY and FYNNEI. The CDR3 is made up of 16 amino acids. Germline trimming cut 6 bases from V and 6 bases from J; bases unmatched to any gene: 9. The complete variable domain, with remaining parts taken from reference TRBV2 and TRBJ1-6, reads EPEVTQTPSHQVTQMGQEVILRCVPISNHLYFYWYRQILGQKVEFLVSFYNNEISEKSEIFDDQFSVERPDGSNFTLKIRSTKLEDSAMYFCASSERRQGGNSPLHFGNGTRLTVT.

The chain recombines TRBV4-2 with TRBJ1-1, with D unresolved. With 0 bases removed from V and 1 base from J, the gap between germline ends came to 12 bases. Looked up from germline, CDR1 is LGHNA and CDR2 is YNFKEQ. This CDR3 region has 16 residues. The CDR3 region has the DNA TGTGCCAGCAGCCAAGAACAGCTCGGGGAGAACACTGAAGCTTTCTTT. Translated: CASSQEQLGENTEAFF.

The CDR3 protein is CASSQDYSPYEQYF. In DNA form, the CDR3 reads TGCGCCAGCAGCCAAGATTACTCCCCCTACGAGCAGTACTTC. V gene TRBV4-3 combines with J gene TRBJ2-7; the D is unclear. The germline gives CDR1 LGHNA, CDR2 YSLEER. Trimming left V 0 bases short and J 2 bases short, with 8 bases between. The CDR3 has 14 amino acids.

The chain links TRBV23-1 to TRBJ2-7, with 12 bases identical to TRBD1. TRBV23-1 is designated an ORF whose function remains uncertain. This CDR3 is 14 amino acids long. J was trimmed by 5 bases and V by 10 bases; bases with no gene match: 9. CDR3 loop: CATSGTGGSHEQYF. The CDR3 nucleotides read TGCGCCACGTCAGGGACAGGGGGCTCTCACGAGCAGTACTTC.

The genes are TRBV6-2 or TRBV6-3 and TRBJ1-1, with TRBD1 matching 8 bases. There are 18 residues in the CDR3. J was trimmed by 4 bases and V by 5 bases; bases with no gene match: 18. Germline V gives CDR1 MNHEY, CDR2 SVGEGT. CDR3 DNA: TGTGCCAGCAGTCCCTCCCTCCCAGGACAGGGTCGGGGCACTGAAGCTTTCTTT. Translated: CASSPSLPGQGRGTEAFF.